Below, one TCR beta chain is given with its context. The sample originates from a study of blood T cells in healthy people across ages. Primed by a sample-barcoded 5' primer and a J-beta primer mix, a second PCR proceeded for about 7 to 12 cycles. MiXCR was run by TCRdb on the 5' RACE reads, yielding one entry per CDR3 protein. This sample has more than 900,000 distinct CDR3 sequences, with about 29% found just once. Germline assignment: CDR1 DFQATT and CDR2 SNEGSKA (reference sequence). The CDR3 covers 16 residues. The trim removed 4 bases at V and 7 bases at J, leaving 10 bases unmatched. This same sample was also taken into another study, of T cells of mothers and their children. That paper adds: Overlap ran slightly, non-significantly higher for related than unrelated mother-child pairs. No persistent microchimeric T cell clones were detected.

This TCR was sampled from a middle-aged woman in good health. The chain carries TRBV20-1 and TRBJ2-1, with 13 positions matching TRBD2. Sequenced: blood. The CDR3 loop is CSAMPGLAGVWNEQFF. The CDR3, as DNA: TGCAGTGCTATGCCAGGACTAGCGGGGGTCTGGAATGAGCAGTTCTTC.